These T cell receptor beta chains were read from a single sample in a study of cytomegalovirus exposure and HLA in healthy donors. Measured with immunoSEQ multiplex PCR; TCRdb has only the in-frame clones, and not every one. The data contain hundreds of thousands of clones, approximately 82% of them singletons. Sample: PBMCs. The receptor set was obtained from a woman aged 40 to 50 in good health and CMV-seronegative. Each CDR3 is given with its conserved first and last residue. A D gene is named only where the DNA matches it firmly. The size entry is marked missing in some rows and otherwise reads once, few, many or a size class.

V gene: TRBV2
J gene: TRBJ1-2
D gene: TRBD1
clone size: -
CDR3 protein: CASSTEGANYGYTF
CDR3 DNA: TGTGCCAGCAGCACGGAGGGGGCCAACTATGGCTACACCTTC

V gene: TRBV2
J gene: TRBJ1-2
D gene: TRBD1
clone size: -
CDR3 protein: CASSNQGQGGTWDYGYTF
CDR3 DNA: TGTGCCAGCAGTAACCAGGGACAGGGAGGGACGTGGGACTATGGCTACACCTTC

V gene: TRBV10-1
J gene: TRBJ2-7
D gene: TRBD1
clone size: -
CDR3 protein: CASSDYRGSYEQYF
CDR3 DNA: TGCGCCAGCAGTGACTACAGGGGCTCCTACGAGCAGTACTTC

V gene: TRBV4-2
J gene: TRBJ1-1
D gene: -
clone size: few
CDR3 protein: CATRMNTEAFF
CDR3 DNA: TGTGCCACCCGTATGAACACTGAAGCTTTCTTT

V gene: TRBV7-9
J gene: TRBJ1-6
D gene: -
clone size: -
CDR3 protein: CASTQAGDSSNSPLHF
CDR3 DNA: TGTGCCAGCACCCAAGCAGGGGATTCCTCCAATTCACCCCTCCACTTT

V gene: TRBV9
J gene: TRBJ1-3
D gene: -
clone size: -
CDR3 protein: CASSVSSSGNTIYF
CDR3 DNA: TGTGCCAGCAGCGTTTCATCCTCTGGAAACACCATATATTTT

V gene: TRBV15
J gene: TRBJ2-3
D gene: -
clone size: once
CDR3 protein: CATSRVGGSTDTQYF
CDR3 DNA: TGTGCCACCAGCAGAGTAGGGGGTAGCACAGATACGCAGTATTTT

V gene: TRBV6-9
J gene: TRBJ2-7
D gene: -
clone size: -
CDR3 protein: CASSYSGQSPDEQYF
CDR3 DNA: TGTGCCAGCAGTTACAGCGGACAGTCCCCTGATGAGCAGTACTTC

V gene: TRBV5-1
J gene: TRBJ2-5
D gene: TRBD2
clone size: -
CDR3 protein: CASSLGSSGYQETQYF
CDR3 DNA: TGCGCCAGCAGCTTGGGCTCTAGCGGCTACCAAGAGACCCAGTACTTC

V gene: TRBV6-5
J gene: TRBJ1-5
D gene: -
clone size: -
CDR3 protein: CASSYSSGDNQPQHF
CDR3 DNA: TGTGCCAGCAGTTACTCTTCAGGGGACAATCAGCCCCAGCATTTT

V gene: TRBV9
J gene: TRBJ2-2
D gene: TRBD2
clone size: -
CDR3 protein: CASSVVSSGGATGELFF
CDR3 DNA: TGTGCCAGCAGCGTAGTTTCTAGCGGGGGTGCGACCGGGGAGCTGTTTTTT

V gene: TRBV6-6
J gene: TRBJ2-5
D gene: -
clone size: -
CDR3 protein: CASSYSDGRETQYF
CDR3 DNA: TGTGCCAGCAGTTACTCGGACGGGAGAGAGACCCAGTACTTC

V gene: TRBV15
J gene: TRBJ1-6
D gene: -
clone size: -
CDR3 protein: CATSTSSGGSPLHF
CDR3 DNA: TGTGCCACCAGCACAAGTAGCGGGGGCTCACCCCTCCACTTT

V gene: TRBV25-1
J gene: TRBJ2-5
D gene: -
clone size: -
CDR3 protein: CASRHRLQETQYF
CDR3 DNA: TGTGCCAGCAGACACAGGCTCCAAGAGACCCAGTACTTC

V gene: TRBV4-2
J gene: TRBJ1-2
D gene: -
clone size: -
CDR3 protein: CASSQEGSGKSYGYTF
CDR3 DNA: TGTGCCAGCAGCCAAGAAGGCTCAGGGAAAAGCTATGGCTACACCTTC

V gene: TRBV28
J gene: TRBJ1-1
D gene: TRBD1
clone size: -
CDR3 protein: CASRTGQGDTEAFF
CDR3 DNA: TGTGCCAGCAGGACGGGACAGGGGGACACTGAAGCTTTCTTT

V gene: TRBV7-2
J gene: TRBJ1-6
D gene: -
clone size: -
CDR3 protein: CASSGTRVRNSPLHF
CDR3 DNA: TGTGCCAGCAGCGGTACCAGGGTCCGTAATTCACCCCTCCACTTT

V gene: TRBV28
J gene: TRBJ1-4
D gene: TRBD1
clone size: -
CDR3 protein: CASSLSGTGYHEKLFF
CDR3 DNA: TGTGCCAGCAGCCTCTCTGGGACAGGGTATCATGAAAAACTGTTTTTT

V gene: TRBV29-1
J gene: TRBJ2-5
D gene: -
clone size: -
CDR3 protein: CSVGRMAVQETQYF
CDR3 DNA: TGCAGCGTTGGGAGGATGGCGGTGCAAGAGACCCAGTACTTC

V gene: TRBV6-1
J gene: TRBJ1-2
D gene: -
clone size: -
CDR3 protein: CASSVEQVLGGYTF
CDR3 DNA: TGTGCCAGCAGTGTGGAACAGGTTTTGGGTGGCTACACCTTC

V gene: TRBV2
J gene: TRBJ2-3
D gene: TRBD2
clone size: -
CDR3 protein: CASSEEGLGAPDTQYF
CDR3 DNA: TGTGCCAGCAGCGAAGAGGGACTAGGGGCCCCAGATACGCAGTATTTT

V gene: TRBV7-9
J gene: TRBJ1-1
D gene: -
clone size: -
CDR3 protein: CSGQQRDTEAFF
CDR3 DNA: TGTTCCGGACAGCAAAGGGACACTGAAGCTTTCTTT

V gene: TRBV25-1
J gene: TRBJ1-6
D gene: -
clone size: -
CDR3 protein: CASGGQTLHF
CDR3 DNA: TGTGCCAGCGGGGGACAAACCCTCCACTTT

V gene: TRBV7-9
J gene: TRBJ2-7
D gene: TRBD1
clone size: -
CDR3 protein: CASSSYRGEAYEQYF
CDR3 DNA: TGTGCCAGCAGCTCCTACAGGGGAGAGGCCTACGAGCAGTACTTC

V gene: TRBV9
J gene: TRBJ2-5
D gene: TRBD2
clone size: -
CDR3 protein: CASSVDPSGETQYF
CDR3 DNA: TGTGCCAGCAGCGTAGATCCTAGCGGCGAGACCCAGTACTTC

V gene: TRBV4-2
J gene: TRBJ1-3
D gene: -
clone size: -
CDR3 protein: CASSQDRGGTTGNTIYF
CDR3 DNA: TGTGCCAGCAGCCAAGATCGTGGAGGGACGACTGGAAACACCATATATTTT

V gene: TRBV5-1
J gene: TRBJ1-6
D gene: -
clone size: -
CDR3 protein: CASSPGSLRGSSYNSPLHF
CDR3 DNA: TGCGCCAGCAGCCCCGGGTCACTGAGAGGGAGCTCCTATAATTCACCCCTCCACTTT

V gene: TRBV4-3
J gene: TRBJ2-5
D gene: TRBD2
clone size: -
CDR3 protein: CASSQEGLAGGTQYF
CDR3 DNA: TGCGCCAGCAGCCAAGAAGGACTAGCCGGGGGGACCCAGTACTTC

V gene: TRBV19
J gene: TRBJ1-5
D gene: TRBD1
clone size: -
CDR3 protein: CASSPRRQGNNQPQHF
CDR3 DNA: TGTGCCAGTAGTCCGAGGAGACAGGGGAACAATCAGCCCCAGCATTTT

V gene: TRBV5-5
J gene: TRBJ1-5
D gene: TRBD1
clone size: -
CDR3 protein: CASSFDRASNQPQHF
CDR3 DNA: TGTGCCAGCAGCTTCGACAGGGCTAGCAATCAGCCCCAGCATTTT

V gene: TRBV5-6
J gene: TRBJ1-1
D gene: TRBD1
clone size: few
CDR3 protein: CASSLRGTGITEAFF
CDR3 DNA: TGTGCCAGCAGCTTAAGGGGGACAGGGATCACTGAAGCTTTCTTT

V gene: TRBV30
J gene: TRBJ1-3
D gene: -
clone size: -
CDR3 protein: CAWSYTGRSGNTIYF
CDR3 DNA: TGTGCCTGGAGTTATACAGGGAGATCAGGAAACACCATATATTTT

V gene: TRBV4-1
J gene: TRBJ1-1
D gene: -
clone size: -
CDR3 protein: CASSQVSVNTEAFF
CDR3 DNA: TGCGCCAGCAGCCAAGTCTCGGTGAACACTGAAGCTTTCTTT

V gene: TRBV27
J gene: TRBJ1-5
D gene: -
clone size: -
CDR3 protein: CASSPQGSRGQPQHF
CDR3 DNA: TGTGCCAGCAGTCCTCAGGGGAGTAGAGGGCAGCCCCAGCATTTT

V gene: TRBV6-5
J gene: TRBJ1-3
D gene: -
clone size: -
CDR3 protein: CASSYSKLGNTIYF
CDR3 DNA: TGTGCCAGCAGTTACTCGAAGCTCGGAAACACCATATATTTT

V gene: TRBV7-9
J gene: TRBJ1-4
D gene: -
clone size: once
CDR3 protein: CSSSLDRGNEKLFF
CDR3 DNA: TGTTCCAGCAGCTTAGATCGGGGTAACGAAAAACTGTTTTTT

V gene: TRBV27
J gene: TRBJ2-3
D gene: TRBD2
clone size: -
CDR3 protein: CASSFLLAGSTDTQYF
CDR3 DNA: TGTGCCAGCAGTTTTTTACTAGCGGGGTCCACAGATACGCAGTATTTT

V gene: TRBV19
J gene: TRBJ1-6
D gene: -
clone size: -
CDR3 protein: CASSGPESGSPLHF
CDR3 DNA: TGTGCCAGTAGTGGCCCCGAAAGTGGTTCACCCCTCCACTTT

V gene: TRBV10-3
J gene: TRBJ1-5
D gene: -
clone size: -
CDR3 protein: CAIGVQGGQPQHF
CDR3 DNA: TGTGCCATCGGAGTACAGGGTGGTCAGCCCCAGCATTTT

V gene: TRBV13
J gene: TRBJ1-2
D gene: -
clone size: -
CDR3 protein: CASSLGTDGYTF
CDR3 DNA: TGTGCCAGCAGCTTAGGGACAGATGGCTACACCTTC

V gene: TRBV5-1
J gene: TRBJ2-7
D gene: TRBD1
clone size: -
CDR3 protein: CASSAGTEGEQYF
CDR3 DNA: TGCGCCAGCAGCGCCGGGACAGAGGGCGAGCAGTACTTC

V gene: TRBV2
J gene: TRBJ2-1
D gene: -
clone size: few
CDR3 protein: CASSEGQAGSYNEQFF
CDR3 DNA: TGTGCCAGCAGTGAAGGACAGGCCGGGTCCTACAATGAGCAGTTCTTC

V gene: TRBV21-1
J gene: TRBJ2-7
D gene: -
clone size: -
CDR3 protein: CASSKLFSGTGLNEQYF
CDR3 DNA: TGTGCCAGCAGCAAACTCTTTTCCGGGACAGGGTTAAACGAGCAGTACTTC

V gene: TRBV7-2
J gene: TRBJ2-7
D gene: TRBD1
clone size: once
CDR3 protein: CASSLFPGQSYEQYF
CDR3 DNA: TGTGCCAGCAGCTTGTTCCCGGGACAGTCCTACGAGCAGTACTTC

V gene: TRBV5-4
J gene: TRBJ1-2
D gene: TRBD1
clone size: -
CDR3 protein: CASSLIRGLEGYTF
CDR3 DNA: TGTGCCAGCAGCTTGATCAGGGGGCTAGAAGGCTACACCTTC

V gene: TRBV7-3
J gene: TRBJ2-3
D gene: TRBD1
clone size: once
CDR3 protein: CASSLVGDTHRGTQYF
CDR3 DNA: TGTGCCAGCAGCCTAGTAGGGGACACCCACAGGGGGACGCAGTATTTT

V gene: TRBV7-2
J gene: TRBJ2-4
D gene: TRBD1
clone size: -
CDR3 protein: CASSLSVGQGGQNIQYF
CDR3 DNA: TGTGCCAGCAGCTTATCAGTTGGACAGGGCGGCCAAAACATTCAGTACTTC

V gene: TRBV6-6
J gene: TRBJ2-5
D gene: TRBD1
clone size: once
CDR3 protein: CASRLLGQGTKTQYF
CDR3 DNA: TGTGCCAGCAGACTTCTCGGACAGGGTACGAAGACCCAGTACTTC

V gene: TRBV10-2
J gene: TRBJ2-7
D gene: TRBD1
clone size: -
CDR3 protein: CASSDRVRIEQYF
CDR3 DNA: TGCGCCAGCAGCGACAGGGTACGGATCGAGCAGTACTTC

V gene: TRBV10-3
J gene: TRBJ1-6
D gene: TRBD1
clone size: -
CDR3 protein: CAVQDRGSPLHF
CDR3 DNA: TGTGCCGTACAGGACAGGGGTTCACCCCTCCACTTT

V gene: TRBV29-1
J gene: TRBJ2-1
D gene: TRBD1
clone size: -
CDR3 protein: CSVVRTGGWEQFF
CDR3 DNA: TGCAGCGTTGTTAGGACAGGGGGTTGGGAGCAGTTCTTC

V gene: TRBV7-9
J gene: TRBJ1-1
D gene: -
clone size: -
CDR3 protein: CASSLRSAEAFF
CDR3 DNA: TGTGCCAGCAGCTTACGTTCCGCTGAAGCTTTCTTT

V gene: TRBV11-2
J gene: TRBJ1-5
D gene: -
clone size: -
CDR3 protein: CASSSSGQPQHF
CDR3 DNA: TGTGCCAGCAGCTCCTCGGGACAGCCCCAGCATTTT

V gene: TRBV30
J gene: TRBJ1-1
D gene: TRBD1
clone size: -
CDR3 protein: CAWSFGQGTEAFF
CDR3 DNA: TGTGCCTGGAGTTTCGGACAGGGCACTGAAGCTTTCTTT

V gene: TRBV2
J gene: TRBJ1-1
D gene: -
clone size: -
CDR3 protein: CARGTSGHGEAFF
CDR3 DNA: TGTGCCAGGGGGACTTCGGGTCATGGTGAAGCTTTCTTT

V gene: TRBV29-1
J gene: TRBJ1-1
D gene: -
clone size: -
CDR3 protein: CSVDDSANTEAFF
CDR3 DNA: TGCAGCGTTGACGACTCTGCCAACACTGAAGCTTTCTTT

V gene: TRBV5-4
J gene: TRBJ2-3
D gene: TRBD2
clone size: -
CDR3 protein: CASSSSGGPRDTQYF
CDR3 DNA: TGTGCCAGCAGCTCTAGCGGGGGTCCCAGAGATACGCAGTATTTT